The clone carrying this TCR beta chain was counted ten times or more. Antigen: not known. This sample was included in a study of human T cells and chemical hapten exposure. The time point is: healthy volunteer bleed at 2 weeks. Total RNA was extracted from unfractionated whole blood. General study findings and limits: With regard to DPC sensitization, TCRs above 1 in 1000 frequency did not change.

J gave up 7 bases and V 0 bases, and 4 bases lay outside the gene matches. The CDR3 covers 15 residues. CDR1 LGHDT and CDR2 YNNKEL come from the germline V gene (reference sequence). Single cDNA molecules in the library carried unique molecular identifiers attached during preparation. TCRdb re-called the RACE reads with MiXCR, one entry per CDR3 protein. The profile shows roughly 100,000 distinct CDR3 sequences, just under 9% of them singletons. The sample consisted of whole blood. The sequence was collected from a female donor in good health. Some clones in this sample may be carry-over from other donors' samples. V usage is TRBV3-1 and J usage is TRBJ1-5; the match to TRBD1 covers 9 bases. The CDR3 region is CASSQEDRGNQPQHF. CDR3 DNA: TGTGCCAGCAGCCAAGAAGACAGGGGGAACCAGCCCCAGCATTTT.